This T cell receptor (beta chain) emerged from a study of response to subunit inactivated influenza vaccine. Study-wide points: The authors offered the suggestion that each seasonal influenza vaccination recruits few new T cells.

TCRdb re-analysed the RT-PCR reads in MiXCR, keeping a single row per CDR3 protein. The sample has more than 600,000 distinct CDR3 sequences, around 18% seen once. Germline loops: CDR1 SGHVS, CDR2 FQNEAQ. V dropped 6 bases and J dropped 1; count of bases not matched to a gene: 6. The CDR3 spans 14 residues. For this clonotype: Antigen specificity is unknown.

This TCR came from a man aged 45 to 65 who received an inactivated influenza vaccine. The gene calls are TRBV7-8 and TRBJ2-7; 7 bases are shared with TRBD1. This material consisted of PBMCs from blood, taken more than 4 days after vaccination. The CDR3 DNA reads TGTGCCAGCAGGGGGGCCAGGGGGTCCTACGAGCAGTACTTC. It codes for CASRGARGSYEQYF.